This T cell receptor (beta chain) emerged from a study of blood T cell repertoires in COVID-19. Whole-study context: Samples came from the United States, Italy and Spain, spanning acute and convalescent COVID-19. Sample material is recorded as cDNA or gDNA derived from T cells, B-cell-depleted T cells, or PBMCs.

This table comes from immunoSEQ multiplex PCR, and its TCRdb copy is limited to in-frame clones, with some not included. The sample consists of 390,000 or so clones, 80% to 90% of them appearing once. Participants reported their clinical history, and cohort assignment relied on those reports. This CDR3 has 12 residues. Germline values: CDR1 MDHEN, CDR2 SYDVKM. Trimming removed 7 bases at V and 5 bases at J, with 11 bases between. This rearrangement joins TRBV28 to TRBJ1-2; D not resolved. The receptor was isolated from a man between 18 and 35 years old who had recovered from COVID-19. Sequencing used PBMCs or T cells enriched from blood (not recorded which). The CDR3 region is CASTPRRYGYTF. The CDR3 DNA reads TGTGCCAGCACCCCTAGAAGATATGGCTACACCTTC.